The 21 T cell receptor beta chains in this list originate from one sample, sequenced in a study of blood T cell repertoires in COVID-19. Only in-frame clones appear in the TCRdb table, and some are missing; sequencing was by immunoSEQ multiplex PCR. The data contain 15,000 to 20,000 clones, 82% of them singletons. Sequenced: peripheral blood. Receptors originate from a human donor in a cohort sampled during active COVID-19.

This chain connects TRBV9 to TRBJ2-2; TRBD2 matches 9 bases. V was clipped by 4 bases and J by 4 bases; unmatched bases: 11. The CDR3 spans 17 residues. Looked up from germline, CDR1 is SGDLS and CDR2 is YYNGEE. The CDR3 reads CASSPLLSGRSTGELFF. The CDR3 DNA is TGTGCCAGCAGCCCCCTGTTAAGCGGGAGGAGCACCGGGGAGCTGTTTTTT.

The chain combines TRBV7-2 with TRBJ2-7, with 10 bases identical to TRBD2. Germline V gene lookup returns CDR1 SGHTA and CDR2 FQGNSA. The CDR3 contains 18 residues. Trimming removed 5 bases from V and 0 bases from J; junction bases left unmatched: 13. In nucleotides, the CDR3 is TGTGCCAGCAGCGTTCAACCACCGGGACTAGCGTTCTCCTACGAGCAGTACTTC. Translation: CASSVQPPGLAFSYEQYF.

The chain recombines TRBV25-1 with TRBJ2-3; 9 nucleotides agree with TRBD2. The germline V gene has CDR1 MGHDK and CDR2 SYGVNS. The CDR3 runs 18 residues. Trimming cost V 1 base and J 1 base; bases outside gene matches: 9. The CDR3 protein is CASSESGTSRGGTDTQYF. CDR3 sequence (DNA): TGTGCCAGCAGTGAATCGGGGACTAGCCGAGGTGGCACAGATACGCAGTATTTT. The full variable domain, its missing parts supplied by reference TRBV25-1 and TRBJ2-3, is EADIYQTPRYLVIGTGKKITLECSQTMGHDKMYWYQQDPGMELHLIHYSYGVNSTEKGDLSSESTVSRIRTEHFPLTLESARPSHTSQYLCASSESGTSRGGTDTQYFGPGTRLTVL.

The V and J genes are TRBV11-2 and TRBJ2-3; the D gene is possibly TRBD2 (6 bases). Trimming removed 1 base from V and 1 base from J, with 9 bases in between. The CDR3 totals 15 residues. Germline values: CDR1 SGHAT, CDR2 FQNNGV. CDR3 coding DNA: TGTGCCAGCAGCTTAGGGGGACTCCGCACAGATACGCAGTATTTT. Its translation: CASSLGGLRTDTQYF.

The V and J genes are TRBV30 and TRBJ1-3; a weak D match, TRBD1 (5 bases). V dropped 2 bases and J dropped 4 bases, with 15 bases sitting between them. This CDR3 is 15 amino acids long. CDR1 and CDR2 (germline): GTSNPN, SVGIG (reference sequence). The CDR3 here is CAWSLGVKIGNTIYF. Written as DNA, the CDR3 is TGTGCCTGGAGTTTAGGGGTCAAGATCGGAAACACCATATATTTT.

V is TRBV6-4 and J is TRBJ2-3; 8 nucleotides agree with TRBD2. This CDR3 is built from 14 residues. Germline-derived CDR1 and CDR2 are MRHNA and SNTAGT. The V gene end was trimmed by 2 bases and the J gene end by 2 bases; junction bases not matched to a gene: 0. DNA of the CDR3: TGTGCCAGCAGTGACGGACTAGCCACAGATACGCAGTATTTT. It codes for CASSDGLATDTQYF.

This chain links TRBV27 with TRBJ2-3; D is undetermined. Germline CDR1 reads MNHEY; CDR2 reads SMNVEV (reference sequence). There are 14 residues in the CDR3. Deletions cut 4 bases from V and 1 base from J, with 9 bases between. CDR3 coding DNA: TGTGCCAGCAGTTCCGTAGCCCGCACAGATACGCAGTATTTT. Protein: CASSSVARTDTQYF.

This chain connects TRBV24-1 to TRBJ1-2; 7 nucleotides align to TRBD1. Germline CDR1 and CDR2: KGHDR and SFDVKD. The CDR3 has 13 amino acids. Losses at the gene ends were 7 bases for V and 5 bases for J; bases not matched to a gene: 6. CDR3: CATSPGQAYGYTF. The CDR3 DNA sequence: TGTGCCACCAGCCCCGGACAGGCTTATGGCTACACCTTC.

There are a few counts of this clone. The chain is built from TRBV6-2 or TRBV6-3 and TRBJ2-6; D is perhaps TRBD2 (6 bases). V dropped 3 bases and J dropped 2 bases, with 8 bases sitting between them. The germline gives CDR1 MNHEY, CDR2 SVGEGT. The length of the CDR3 is 15 residues. The CDR3 DNA reads TGTGCCAGCAGTTATCGGGGGACTGGGGCCAACGTCCTGACTTTC. Translated: CASSYRGTGANVLTF.

V is TRBV28 and J is TRBJ2-7, with a possible D match to TRBD2 (5 bases). The CDR3 runs to 13 residues. Per the germline V gene, CDR1 is MDHEN and CDR2 is SYDVKM. V lost 7 bases to trimming and J lost 0 bases, with 10 bases between them. The CDR3 region has the DNA TGTGCCAGCACTCTCGGGGTCTCCTACGAGCAGTACTTC. Protein: CASTLGVSYEQYF.

The chain employs TRBV6-1 and TRBJ1-4; D might be TRBD1 (5 bases). The V and J ends lost 3 bases and 6 bases respectively, with 11 bases between them. Germline lookup yields CDR1 MNHNS and CDR2 SASEGT. The CDR3 totals 14 residues. The CDR3 sequence is CASSDRDRDEKLFF. CDR3 DNA: TGTGCCAGCAGTGACAGGGATCGGGATGAAAAACTGTTTTTT.

The chain uses TRBV28 and TRBJ2-2; 8 bases align to TRBD1. The CDR3 loop spans 16 amino acids. V was pared by 4 bases and J by 6 bases, with 10 bases of the junction left unmatched. Germline V lookup: CDR1 MDHEN, CDR2 SYDVKM. CDR3 sequence: CASSSSGQGGSGELFF. The CDR3 DNA follows: TGTGCCAGCAGTTCCTCTGGACAGGGTGGTTCCGGGGAGCTGTTTTTT.

The chain couples TRBV28 to TRBJ1-2, with D perhaps matching TRBD1 (6 bases). V shed 6 bases and J shed 4 bases, with 15 bases lying between them. The CDR3 length is 14 residues. Per the germline V gene, CDR1 is MDHEN and CDR2 is SYDVKM. The CDR3, as DNA: TGTGCCAGCAGCACTACGACAGGTAGCTATGGCTACACCTTC. This translates into CASSTTTGSYGYTF.

The CDR3 DNA is TGTGCCAGCAGCTTTACCGGGACAGGGTATGGGGCTGGCTACACCTTC. Amino acids: CASSFTGTGYGAGYTF. The J gene is TRBJ1-2, the V gene TRBV5-4, with 9 bases that match TRBD1. V lost 2 bases, J lost 7 bases, and 12 bases stayed unmatched. CDR3 length: 16 residues. Germline lookup yields CDR1 SGHNT and CDR2 YYREEE (reference sequence).

J is TRBJ2-5 and V is TRBV5-4, with 11 bases lining up with TRBD2. The CDR3 length is 16 residues. V shed 4 bases and J 1 base; nucleotides not matched to a gene: 6. Germline V gene sequence: CDR1 SGHNT, CDR2 YYREEE (reference sequence). CDR3: CASSSGLAGRQETQYF. Written as DNA, the CDR3 is TGTGCCAGCAGCAGCGGACTAGCGGGCCGCCAAGAGACCCAGTACTTC. Full variable domain (outside the CDR3, taken from reference TRBV5-4 and TRBJ2-5): ETGVTQSPTHLIKTRGQQVTLRCSSQSGHNTVSWYQQALGQGPQFIFQYYREEENGRGNFPPRFSGLQFPNYSSELNVNALELDDSALYLCASSSGLAGRQETQYFGPGTRLLVL.

DNA of the CDR3: TGTGCCAGCAGTCGGGACAGGGGACACACTGAAGCTTTCTTT. It is translated as CASSRDRGHTEAFF. The chain is built from TRBV6-5 and TRBJ1-1, with 10 positions matching TRBD1. Germline V gene lookup returns CDR1 MNHEY and CDR2 SVGAGI. With V trimmed by 5 bases and J by 3 bases, 3 bases remained unmatched. The length of the CDR3 is 14 residues.

The chain is built from TRBV18 and TRBJ1-4; TRBD1 is a possible D gene (6 bases). V was trimmed by 4 bases and J by 3 bases, leaving 15 bases between them. The CDR3 has 16 residues. Looked up from germline, CDR1 is KGHSH and CDR2 is LQKENI. The CDR3 region is CASSQSVGASNEKLFF. As DNA, the CDR3 is TGTGCCAGCTCACAATCGGTGGGGGCATCTAATGAAAAACTGTTTTTT. Combining the CDR3 with reference TRBV18 and TRBJ1-4 gives the whole variable domain NAGVMQNPRHLVRRRGQEARLRCSPMKGHSHVYWYRQLPEEGLKFMVYLQKENIIDESGMPKERFSAEFPKEGPSILRIQQVVRGDSAAYFCASSQSVGASNEKLFFGSGTQLSVL.

This sequence joins TRBV13 and TRBJ2-7; TRBD2 matches at 8 bases. From germline, CDR1 is PRHDT and CDR2 FYEKMQ (reference sequence). The CDR3 spans 15 residues. Trimming at V came to 0 bases and at J to 9 bases, leaving 10 bases not matched to a gene. CDR3 protein: CASSLGASGSGVQYF. The DNA of the CDR3 is TGTGCCAGCAGCTTAGGGGCTAGCGGGTCCGGGGTGCAGTACTTC.

This chain joins TRBV18 and TRBJ2-5; tentative D call: TRBD1 (5 bases). Germline CDR1 is KGHSH and CDR2 is LQKENI. The CDR3 consists of 13 residues. The V end was cut by 6 bases, the J end by 1 base, with 9 bases between. This CDR3 reads CASSRDSQETQYF. The CDR3 DNA follows: TGTGCCAGCTCCCGCGACAGCCAAGAGACCCAGTACTTC.

This clone appeared a single time. The chain recombines TRBV3-1 (or the pseudogene TRBV3-2) with TRBJ2-1, with 7 bases identical to TRBD1. V lost 4 bases, J lost 7 bases, and 13 bases stayed unmatched. Germline loops: CDR1 LGHDT, CDR2 YNNKEL (reference sequence). The CDR3 spans 16 residues. The CDR3 protein is CASSPEDRSDGNEQFF. CDR3 DNA: TGTGCCAGCAGCCCAGAGGACAGGTCGGACGGGAATGAGCAGTTCTTC.

The chain employs TRBV5-1 and TRBJ2-1; D is uncertain. The V end lost 0 bases, the J end lost 9 bases, and 10 bases lay between the germline ends. Germline V CDR1 and CDR2: SGHRS, YFSETQ. This CDR3 is 13 amino acids long. CDR3 sequence (DNA): TGCGCCAGCAGCTTGGCCACGGCGGTTGAGCAGTTCTTC. This sequence encodes CASSLATAVEQFF.